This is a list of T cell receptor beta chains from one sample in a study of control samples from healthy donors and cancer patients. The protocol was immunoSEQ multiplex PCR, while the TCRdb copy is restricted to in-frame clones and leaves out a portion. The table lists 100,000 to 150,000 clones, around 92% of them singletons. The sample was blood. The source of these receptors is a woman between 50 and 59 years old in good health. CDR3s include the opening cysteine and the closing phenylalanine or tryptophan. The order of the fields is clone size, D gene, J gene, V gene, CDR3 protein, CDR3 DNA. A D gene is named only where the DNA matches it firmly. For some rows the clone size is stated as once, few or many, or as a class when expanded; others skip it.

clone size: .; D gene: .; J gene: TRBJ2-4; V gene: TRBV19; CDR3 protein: CASSTPGGNYIQYF; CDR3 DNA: TGTGCCAGTAGTACCCCTGGCGGGAACTACATTCAGTACTTC
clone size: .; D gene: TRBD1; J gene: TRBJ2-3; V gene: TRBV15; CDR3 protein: CATSRGDRFTDTQYF; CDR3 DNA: TGTGCCACCAGCAGGGGGGACAGGTTCACAGATACGCAGTATTTT
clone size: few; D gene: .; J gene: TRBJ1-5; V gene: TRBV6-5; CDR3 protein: CASSSGKGTQPQHF; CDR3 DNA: TGTGCCAGCAGTTCGGGTAAGGGAACTCAGCCCCAGCATTTT
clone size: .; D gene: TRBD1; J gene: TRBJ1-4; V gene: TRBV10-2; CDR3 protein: CATGTGAYNEKLFF; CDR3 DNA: TGCGCCACCGGGACAGGGGCCTATAATGAAAAACTGTTTTTT
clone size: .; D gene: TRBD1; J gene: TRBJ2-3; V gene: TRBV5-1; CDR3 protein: CASSLGQSTDTQYF; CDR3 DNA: TGCGCCAGCAGCCTGGGACAGAGCACAGATACGCAGTATTTT
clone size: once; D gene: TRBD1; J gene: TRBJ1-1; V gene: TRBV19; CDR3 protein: CASSTSDRGLKAFF; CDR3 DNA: TGTGCCAGTAGTACCTCGGACAGGGGGCTGAAAGCTTTCTTT
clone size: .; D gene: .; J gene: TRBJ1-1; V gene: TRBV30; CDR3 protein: CAWSVPVGGGYSAEAFF; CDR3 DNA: TGTGCCTGGAGTGTACCCGTAGGGGGGGGTTACTCGGCTGAAGCTTTCTTT
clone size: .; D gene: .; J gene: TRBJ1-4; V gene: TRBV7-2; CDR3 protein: CASSLDSSRNEKLFF; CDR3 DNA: TGTGCCAGCAGCTTAGATAGCTCAAGGAATGAAAAACTGTTTTTT
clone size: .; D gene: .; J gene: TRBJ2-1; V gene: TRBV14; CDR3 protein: CASSQEWDNEQFF; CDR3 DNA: TGTGCCAGCAGCCAAGAGTGGGACAATGAGCAGTTCTTC
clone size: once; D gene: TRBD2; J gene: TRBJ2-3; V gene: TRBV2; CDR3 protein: CASSDSLLAGSTDTQYF; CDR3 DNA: TGTGCCAGCAGTGACTCTTTACTAGCGGGTAGCACAGATACGCAGTATTTT
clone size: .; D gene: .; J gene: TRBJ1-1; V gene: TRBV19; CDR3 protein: CASKFDLYSIFKNTEAFF; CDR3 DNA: TGTGCCAGTAAGTTTGACCTATACAGCATTTTCAAGAACACTGAAGCTTTCTTT
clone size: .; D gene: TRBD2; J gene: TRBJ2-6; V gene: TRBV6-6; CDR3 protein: CASSRYRDYPSGANVLTF; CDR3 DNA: TGTGCCAGCAGTCGCTACCGGGACTACCCTTCTGGGGCCAACGTCCTGACTTTC
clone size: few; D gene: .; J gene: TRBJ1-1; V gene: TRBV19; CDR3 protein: CASSIAGTVNTEAFF; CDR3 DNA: TGTGCCAGTAGTATCGCCGGGACGGTGAACACTGAAGCTTTCTTT
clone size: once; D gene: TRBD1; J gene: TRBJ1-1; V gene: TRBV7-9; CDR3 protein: CASSWGTGGNSEAFF; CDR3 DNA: TGTGCCAGCAGCTGGGGGACAGGGGGGAACAGTGAAGCTTTCTTT
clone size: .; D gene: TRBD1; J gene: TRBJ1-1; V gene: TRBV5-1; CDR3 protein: CASSTGQGRIEAFF; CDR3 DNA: TGCGCCAGCAGCACGGGACAGGGGAGGATTGAAGCTTTCTTT
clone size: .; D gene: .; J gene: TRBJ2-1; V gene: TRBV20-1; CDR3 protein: CSASVMGGPLNEQFF; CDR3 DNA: TGCAGTGCTAGTGTAATGGGGGGGCCGCTCAATGAGCAGTTCTTC
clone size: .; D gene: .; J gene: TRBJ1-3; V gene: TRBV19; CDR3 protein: CASSPDKGNTIYF; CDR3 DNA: TGTGCCAGTAGCCCGGACAAAGGAAACACCATATATTTT
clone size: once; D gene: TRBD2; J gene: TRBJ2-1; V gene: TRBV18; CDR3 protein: CASSPGTSGVSEQFF; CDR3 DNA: TGTGCCAGCTCACCCGGGACTAGCGGGGTAAGCGAGCAGTTCTTC
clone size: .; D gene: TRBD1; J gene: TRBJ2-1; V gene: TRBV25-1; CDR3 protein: CASSEWTGGHEQFF; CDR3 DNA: TGTGCCAGCAGTGAATGGACAGGGGGCCATGAGCAGTTCTTC
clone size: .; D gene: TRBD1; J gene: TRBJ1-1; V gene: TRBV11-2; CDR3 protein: CASSFDRGGTEAFF; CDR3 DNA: TGTGCCAGCAGCTTCGACAGGGGGGGCACTGAAGCTTTCTTT
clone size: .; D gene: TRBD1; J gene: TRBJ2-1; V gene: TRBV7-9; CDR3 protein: CASSLGQGPYNEQFF; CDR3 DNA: TGTGCCAGCAGCCTGGGACAGGGTCCCTACAATGAGCAGTTCTTC
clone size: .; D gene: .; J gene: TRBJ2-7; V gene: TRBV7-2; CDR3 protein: CASSRTGYEQYF; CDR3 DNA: TGTGCCAGCAGCAGAACAGGTTACGAGCAGTACTTC
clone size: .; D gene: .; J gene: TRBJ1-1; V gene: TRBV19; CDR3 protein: CASSIDRTPHTEAFF; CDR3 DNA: TGTGCCAGTAGTATAGACCGGACACCACACACTGAAGCTTTCTTT
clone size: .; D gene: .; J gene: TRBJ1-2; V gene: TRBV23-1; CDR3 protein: CASSHRRGTF; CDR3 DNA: TGCGCCAGCAGTCACCGAAGGGGCACCTTC
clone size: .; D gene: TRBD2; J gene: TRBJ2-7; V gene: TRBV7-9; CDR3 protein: CASSLALASGRVNEQYF; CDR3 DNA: TGTGCCAGCAGCTTAGCCCTGGCTAGCGGGAGAGTCAACGAGCAGTACTTC
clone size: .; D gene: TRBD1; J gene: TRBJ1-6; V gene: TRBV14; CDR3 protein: CASSQTGDPNSPLHF; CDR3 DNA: TGTGCCAGCAGCCAAACAGGGGACCCTAATTCACCCCTCCACTTT
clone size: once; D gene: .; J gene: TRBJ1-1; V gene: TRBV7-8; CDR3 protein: CASSLAPWSTEAFF; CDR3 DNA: TGTGCCAGCAGCTTAGCCCCCTGGAGCACTGAAGCTTTCTTT
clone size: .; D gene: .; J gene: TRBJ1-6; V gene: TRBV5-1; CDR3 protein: CASSLGSGEANSPLHF; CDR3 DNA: TGCGCCAGCAGCTTGGGGTCGGGGGAGGCTAATTCACCCCTCCACTTT
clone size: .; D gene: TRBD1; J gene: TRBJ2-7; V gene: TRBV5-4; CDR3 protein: CASSPRQGAYEQYF; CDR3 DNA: TGTGCCAGCAGCCCTCGACAGGGGGCCTACGAGCAGTACTTC
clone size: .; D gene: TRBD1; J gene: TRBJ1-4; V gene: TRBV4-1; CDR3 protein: CASSQVAGGPTNEKLFF; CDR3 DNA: TGCGCCAGCAGCCAAGTGGCAGGGGGACCAACTAATGAAAAACTGTTTTTT
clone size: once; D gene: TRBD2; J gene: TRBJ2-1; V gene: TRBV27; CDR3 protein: CASWGGGTYNEQFF; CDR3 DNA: TGTGCCAGCTGGGGCGGGGGAACCTACAATGAGCAGTTCTTC
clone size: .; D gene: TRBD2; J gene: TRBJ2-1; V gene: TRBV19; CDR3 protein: CASSGLGRELFDEQFF; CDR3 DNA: TGTGCCAGTAGTGGCTTGGGGCGGGAGTTGTTCGATGAGCAGTTCTTC
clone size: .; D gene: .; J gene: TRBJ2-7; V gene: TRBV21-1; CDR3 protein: CASRLYEQYF; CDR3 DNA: TGTGCCAGCAGGCTCTACGAGCAGTACTTC
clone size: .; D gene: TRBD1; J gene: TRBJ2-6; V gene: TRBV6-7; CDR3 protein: CASRSRDRALSGANVLTF; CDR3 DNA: TGTGCCAGCAGGTCACGTGACAGGGCCCTCTCTGGGGCCAACGTCCTGACTTTC
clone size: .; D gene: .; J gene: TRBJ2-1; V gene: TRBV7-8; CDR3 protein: CASSLSRGSYNEQFF; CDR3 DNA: TGTGCCAGCAGCTTAAGTCGGGGCTCCTACAATGAGCAGTTCTTC
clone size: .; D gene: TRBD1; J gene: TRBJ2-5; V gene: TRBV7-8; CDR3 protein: CASSLGTGFGETQYF; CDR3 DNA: TGTGCCAGCAGCCTCGGGACAGGGTTTGGAGAGACCCAGTACTTC
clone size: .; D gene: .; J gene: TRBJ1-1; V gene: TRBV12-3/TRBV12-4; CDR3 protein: CASSLTGSAFF; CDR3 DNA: TGTGCCAGCAGTTTAACAGGTTCGGCTTTCTTT
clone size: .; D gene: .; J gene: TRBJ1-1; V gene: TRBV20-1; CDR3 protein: CSAGRTDEAFF; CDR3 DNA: TGCAGTGCTGGCCGCACAGATGAAGCTTTCTTT
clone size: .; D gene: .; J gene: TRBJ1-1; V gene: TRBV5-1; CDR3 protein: CASSLQPLDQTTEAFF; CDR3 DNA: TGCGCCAGCAGCTTACAGCCCCTGGACCAGACCACTGAAGCTTTCTTT
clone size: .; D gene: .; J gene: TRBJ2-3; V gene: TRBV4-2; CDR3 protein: CASSQTGTQGTDTQYF; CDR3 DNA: TGTGCCAGCAGCCAAACCGGGACCCAGGGGACAGATACGCAGTATTTT
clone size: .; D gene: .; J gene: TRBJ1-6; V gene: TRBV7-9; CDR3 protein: CASSLARDSPLHF; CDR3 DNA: TGTGCCAGCAGCTTAGCGCGAGATTCACCCCTCCACTTT
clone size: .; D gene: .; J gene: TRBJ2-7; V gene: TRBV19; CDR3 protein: CASSIGGAPYEQYF; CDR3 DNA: TGTGCCAGTAGTATAGGAGGGGCCCCCTACGAGCAGTACTTC